This is a list of T cell receptor beta chains from one sample in a study of blood T cell repertoires in COVID-19. This table comes from immunoSEQ multiplex PCR, and its TCRdb copy is limited to in-frame clones, with some not included. The table records roughly 180,000 clones, approximately 79% of them present only once. The sample taken for sequencing was peripheral blood. The receptor set was obtained from a man aged 55 to 70 with active or convalescent COVID-19. Each CDR3 is given with its conserved first and last residue. The D gene is left open where the match is weak. Only part of the rows carry a size: once, few, many, or a class if the clone is expanded.

len,j_gene,d_gene,v_gene,abundance,CDR3aa,CDR3nt
15,TRBJ2-3,TRBD2,TRBV11-2,.,CASSTLAGYTDTQYF,TGTGCCAGCAGCACCTTAGCGGGATACACAGATACGCAGTATTTT
14,TRBJ2-3,TRBD2,TRBV29-1,.,CSVEGLADTDTQYF,TGCAGCGTTGAGGGACTAGCGGACACAGATACGCAGTATTTT
19,TRBJ2-2,.,TRBV27,.,CASSLSAYSPGRNTGELFF,TGTGCCAGCAGTTTATCGGCGTACAGCCCAGGGCGGAACACCGGGGAGCTGTTTTTT
16,TRBJ1-5,TRBD1,TRBV20-1,.,CSASVTGTGPNQPQHF,TGCAGTGCTAGTGTCACCGGGACAGGGCCTAATCAGCCCCAGCATTTT
15,TRBJ1-3,TRBD1,TRBV6-5,few,CASSLGQAGGNTIYF,TGTGCCAGCAGTCTTGGACAGGCGGGGGGAAACACCATATATTTT
19,TRBJ2-4,TRBD2,TRBV4-3,.,CASSQEGSSGRGVEHIQYF,TGCGCCAGCAGCCAAGAAGGATCGAGCGGGAGAGGAGTGGAACACATTCAGTACTTC
13,TRBJ2-3,.,TRBV4-3,.,CASSQGRTETQYF,TGCGCCAGCAGCCAAGGTCGGACTGAAACGCAGTATTTT
16,TRBJ1-3,TRBD1,TRBV5-5,once,CASSPRGAPSGNTIYF,TGTGCCAGCAGCCCCAGGGGGGCGCCGTCTGGAAACACCATATATTTT
16,TRBJ2-2,TRBD1,TRBV10-3,.,CAISGGQGRNTGELFF,TGTGCCATCAGTGGGGGACAGGGACGTAACACCGGGGAGCTGTTTTTT
15,TRBJ1-5,TRBD1,TRBV25-1,once,CASSESGQGGQPQHF,TGTGCCAGCAGTGAATCGGGACAGGGAGGTCAGCCCCAGCATTTT
16,TRBJ2-5,TRBD2,TRBV7-7,.,CASSLTLAGGGETQYF,TGTGCCAGCAGCTTAACGCTAGCGGGAGGGGGAGAGACCCAGTACTTC
16,TRBJ2-3,TRBD2,TRBV28,.,CASSWTSGRSTDTQYF,TGTGCCAGCAGTTGGACTAGCGGGAGGAGCACAGATACGCAGTATTTT
13,TRBJ1-1,.,TRBV18,.,CASSPVQFTEAFF,TGTGCCAGCTCACCAGTACAGTTCACTGAAGCTTTCTTT
16,TRBJ2-1,TRBD2,TRBV7-9,medium-sized,CASSWASSGRSHEQFF,TGTGCCAGCAGCTGGGCCTCTAGCGGGAGATCCCATGAGCAGTTCTTC
14,TRBJ1-5,.,TRBV5-5,.,CASSFGTLNQPQHF,TGTGCCAGCAGCTTCGGGACATTAAATCAGCCCCAGCATTTT
15,TRBJ2-7,TRBD1,TRBV5-6,.,CASSRTGTGGYEQYF,TGTGCCAGCAGCCGTACCGGGACAGGGGGCTACGAGCAGTACTTC
15,TRBJ2-5,TRBD1,TRBV20-1,.,CSASSATGRQETQYF,TGCAGTGCTAGTAGTGCGACAGGGCGCCAAGAGACCCAGTACTTC
18,TRBJ1-2,.,TRBV14,.,CASSQGGQSRARRDGYTF,TGTGCCAGCAGCCAGGGAGGGCAGAGCAGAGCCCGGCGCGATGGCTACACCTTC
14,TRBJ1-6,.,TRBV4-3,.,CASSQGPPNSPLHF,TGCGCCAGCAGCCAAGGGCCCCCGAATTCACCCCTCCACTTT
16,TRBJ2-5,TRBD1,TRBV5-8,few,CASSKFKGQGGETQYF,TGTGCCAGCAGCAAGTTTAAGGGACAGGGAGGGGAGACCCAGTACTTC
13,TRBJ2-2,.,TRBV28,.,CATIGSYRGELFF,TGTGCCACCATAGGGTCCTACAGGGGGGAGCTGTTTTTT
13,TRBJ2-3,.,TRBV29-1,.,CSAGHILYDTQYF,TGCAGCGCCGGACATATCCTTTATGATACGCAGTATTTT
13,TRBJ2-5,TRBD1,TRBV11-1,.,CASSYRGQETQYF,TGTGCCAGCAGCTACAGGGGCCAAGAGACCCAGTACTTC
14,TRBJ2-1,TRBD2,TRBV10-3,.,CATQLRREGLEQFF,TGTGCCACTCAGCTCCGGCGGGAGGGCCTTGAGCAGTTCTTC
13,TRBJ1-1,.,TRBV29-1,.,CSAEEGLNYEAFF,TGCAGCGCCGAGGAGGGGCTGAACTATGAAGCTTTCTTT
12,TRBJ2-7,.,TRBV18,.,CASSPRGIEQYF,TGTGCCAGCTCACCCCGAGGAATCGAGCAGTACTTC
13,TRBJ2-5,.,TRBV12-3/TRBV12-4,.,CASSLAGAETQYF,TGTGCCAGCAGTTTAGCAGGGGCAGAGACCCAGTACTTC
18,TRBJ2-5,TRBD1,TRBV5-6,.,CASSSVGQGRIFQETQYF,TGTGCCAGCAGTTCGGTGGGACAGGGTAGAATTTTCCAAGAGACCCAGTACTTC
14,TRBJ2-7,.,TRBV10-3,few,CAISERGGGYEQYF,TGTGCCATCAGTGAGCGGGGAGGCGGCTACGAGCAGTACTTC
17,TRBJ1-2,TRBD1,TRBV4-2,once,CASSQPLQWQGEDGYTF,TGTGCCAGCAGCCAACCTCTCCAGTGGCAGGGGGAGGATGGCTACACCTTC
13,TRBJ1-2,.,TRBV28,.,CAIGTKTNYGYTF,TGTGCCATCGGGACAAAGACTAACTATGGCTACACCTTC
15,TRBJ2-1,TRBD2,TRBV24-1,once,CATSDGTSGSHEQFF,TGTGCCACCAGTGATGGGACTAGCGGGAGCCATGAGCAGTTCTTC
17,TRBJ1-5,TRBD1,TRBV2,.,CASSSPPTGVQRQPQHF,TGTGCCAGCAGTTCACCCCCGACAGGGGTTCAGAGACAGCCCCAGCATTTT
17,TRBJ1-1,TRBD1,TRBV29-1,.,CSVLPGTGEGGGTEAFF,TGCAGCGTGCTTCCCGGGACAGGGGAGGGGGGTGGCACTGAAGCTTTCTTT
14,TRBJ1-5,.,TRBV19,once,CASSTTGPNQPQHF,TGTGCCAGTAGCACTACAGGGCCCAATCAGCCCCAGCATTTT
14,TRBJ1-1,.,TRBV28,.,CASRERGGNTEAFF,TGTGCCAGCAGAGAGAGAGGGGGAAACACTGAAGCTTTCTTT
14,TRBJ1-4,TRBD1,TRBV9,.,CASSFRQGNEKLFF,TGTGCCAGCAGCTTTCGACAGGGTAATGAAAAACTGTTTTTT
15,TRBJ1-3,TRBD1,TRBV28,.,CASGGQGSSGNTIYF,TGTGCCAGCGGAGGACAGGGGAGCTCTGGAAACACCATATATTTT
14,TRBJ2-5,.,TRBV19,.,CASSAPGVRETQYF,TGTGCCAGTAGTGCCCCAGGGGTAAGGGAGACCCAGTACTTC
16,TRBJ1-5,TRBD1,TRBV19,.,CASSIRGQGVNQPQHF,TGTGCCAGTAGTATCCGGGGACAGGGGGTCAATCAGCCCCAGCATTTT
14,TRBJ2-7,TRBD1,TRBV15,.,CATSRLQGNYEQYF,TGTGCCACCAGCAGGTTACAGGGGAATTACGAGCAGTACTTC
12,TRBJ2-7,.,TRBV3-1/TRBV3-2,.,CASSARGNEQYF,TGTGCCAGCAGTGCCAGGGGTAACGAGCAGTACTTC
16,TRBJ2-2,.,TRBV18,.,CASSPIQSSNTGELFF,TGTGCCAGCTCACCCATCCAATCTAGCAACACCGGGGAGCTGTTTTTT
14,TRBJ2-7,TRBD2,TRBV7-8,.,CASSPGTRGLEQYF,TGTGCCAGCAGCCCCGGGACTAGAGGTTTAGAGCAGTACTTC
16,TRBJ1-1,TRBD1,TRBV2,.,CASSSGTGGAVGEAFF,TGTGCCAGCAGTTCCGGGACAGGGGGCGCGGTAGGTGAAGCTTTCTTT
13,TRBJ2-5,TRBD2,TRBV10-3,.,CAIGLAERETQYF,TGTGCCATAGGGCTAGCGGAACGGGAGACCCAGTACTTC
13,TRBJ1-1,.,TRBV6-4,.,CASSEGRNTEAFF,TGTGCCAGCAGTGAGGGGAGGAACACTGAAGCTTTCTTT
13,TRBJ2-7,.,TRBV19,.,CASSIGLASEQYF,TGTGCCAGTAGTATAGGTTTAGCATCCGAGCAGTACTTC
16,TRBJ1-5,TRBD1,TRBV6-1,.,CASSEWAGTANQPQHF,TGTGCCAGCAGTGAATGGGCGGGGACAGCCAATCAGCCCCAGCATTTT
15,TRBJ1-2,.,TRBV7-2,.,CASSLEGVNGYGYTF,TGTGCCAGCAGCTTAGAAGGGGTCAATGGCTATGGCTACACCTTC